This TCR beta chain was sequenced in a study of T cells in Graves' hyperthyroidism and ophthalmopathy. Study overall: Peripheral blood was drawn at first diagnosis, prior to all treatment. The study's findings and limits: Also found in blood were most expanded thyroid clonotypes above 0.001. Ophthalmopathy, as predicted by the model, came a median about seven months after the prediction.

This clonotype has a count of ten or more. Its antigen is not identified. Per germline, CDR1 SGHAT and CDR2 FQNNGV. This CDR3 has 12 residues. V lost 0 bases and J 8 bases, leaving 7 bases between the germline ends. There were TCR beta CDR3 regions amplified from RNA transcripts. Carried out on the TCR CDR3, a first-round RT-PCR used the HTBI primer set. TCRdb reprocessed the multiplex PCR reads via MiXCR and lists one record per CDR3 protein. Here the sample spans approximately 620,000 distinct CDR3 sequences, 14% being singletons. Patients were aged 18 to 65, had disease duration under 2 months, and had newly diagnosed hyperthyroidism.

The chain combines TRBV11-2 with TRBJ1-2; D possibly corresponds to TRBD1 (6 bases). The source material was blood. The source is a woman in her 30s with Graves' hyperthyroidism that later progressed to Graves' ophthalmopathy. The CDR3 nucleotides read TGTGCCAGCAGCTTAGAAGGGGGAGGCTACACCTTC. This sequence encodes CASSLEGGGYTF. Filled out from reference TRBV11-2 and TRBJ1-2, the complete variable domain reads EAGVAQSPRYKIIEKRQSVAFWCNPISGHATLYWYQQILGQGPKLLIQFQNNGVVDDSQLPKDRFSAERLKGVDSTLKIQPAKLEDSAVYLCASSLEGGGYTFGSGTRLTVV.